This entry describes one T cell receptor (beta chain). Clones were read by immunoSEQ multiplex PCR, and TCRdb kept only the in-frame ones, dropping some. The sample includes 99,000 or so clones, about 95% of them seen just once. These data originate in a study of technical replicates of blood from a handful of donors. This CDR3 has 14 amino acids. CDR1 and CDR2 (germline): LNHDA, SQIVND (reference sequence). The ends were cut back, 10 bases at V and 3 bases at J, with 15 bases in the middle. This TCR came from a human donor in good health. The chain links TRBV19 to TRBJ1-4; a possible D gene is TRBD1 (6 bases). The sample was T cells isolated from PBMCs. The CDR3: CATANRVANEKLFF. CDR3 nucleotide sequence: TGTGCCACTGCCAACAGGGTGGCTAATGAAAAACTGTTTTTT.